This record looks at one T cell receptor beta chain sequence and its context. Which antigen it targets is not known. The junction does not match germline at one end; this may be a read error. Libraries were prepared through the immunoSEQ multiplex PCR assay. The multiplex PCR relied on a mix of 60 forward primers for TCR Vbeta segments and 13 reverse primers for TCR Jbeta segments. A multiplex PCR assay on genomic DNA amplified the CDR3 region of rearranged TCR beta genes. The amplified TCR beta libraries were sequenced on the Illumina HiSeq System as 87-base-pair reads. The original pipeline was this. In a later analysis, some 80 million unique TCR beta chains were counted across the 650 to 750 repertoires, and around 11 million of these chains were shared by at least two donors. Raw reads were error-corrected and collapsed into unique sequences with a nearest-neighbor algorithm that merged closely related sequences to remove PCR and sequencing errors. To assign V, D and J gene segments, CDR3 sequences were aligned to IMGT reference sequences. For a sequence to be retained, at least a six-nucleotide match to both a V gene segment and a J gene segment was required. Rearrangements were called productive when the CDR3 lacked stop codons and stayed in frame with V and J; all others were non-productive. CDR3 was defined by IMGT convention, running from the second conserved V-encoded cysteine to the conserved J-encoded phenylalanine. The earlier analysis of some 600 of the donors excluded sequences that lacked an unambiguous match to a single V gene segment. An earlier analysis of 500 to 700 of the donors classified V segments as functional when productive rearrangements were above 56.7% and as segregating when the standard deviation between donors was above 5%. A statistical classification framework was developed to diagnose cytomegalovirus status using the catalog of TCR beta chain sequences. A later analysis assigned V and J genes by comparing TCR nucleotide sequences with IMGT/GENE-DB human TR gene sequences. Using the TCRdist pipeline, a later analysis assigned CDR3 sequences along with most-parsimonious VDJ recombination scenarios. In a later analysis, each TCR beta chain was defined by its CDR3 amino acid sequence together with its V-gene family, and reads without a unique V-gene family were excluded. A later analysis removed nearly 600 highly shared, low-generation-probability nucleotide sequences to deal with suspected cross-contamination and a sequencing artifact. A later analysis calculated a clonal expansion index for each public chain from normalized within-repertoire ranks of inferred template counts. Generation probabilities in a later analysis came from a VDJ recombination model fitted to out-of-frame rearrangements, and those results were checked against IGoR. A later analysis scored TCR-TCR, TCR-HLA and TCR-CMV co-occurrence with hypergeometric tests, applying a repertoire-size bias correction to TCR pairs. False discovery rates were estimated in a later analysis by permuting HLA or CMV assignments 20 times. In a later analysis, co-occurring TCRs were grouped using DBSCAN, and TCRdist sequence similarity was added for clustering within HLA-allele-positive subsets. Co-occurrence clustering excluded repertoires with fewer than 30,000 or more than 120,000 public chains, plus five with anomalous nucleotide sharing. Here the immuneACCESS table is served through TCRdb, limited to in-frame sequences with V and J called. Missing clones are a known gap in these copies; in checked studies unresolved V genes cover under half, and the rest lacks a known reason. The V and J calls and clone size come from that table; D and trimming were worked out from the DNA. This sample gives some 90,000 clones in total; approximately 72% of them show up just once. Around 3% of the sample lies in the top ten.

The cohort was made up of approximately 670 healthy bone marrow donors. At the time of sampling, all cohort members were nominally healthy, though unrecorded immune exposures were likely present. The donor was CMV seropositive and was included in the group of some 290 seropositive cohort members. A peripheral blood sample was provided by each donor, and peripheral blood mononuclear cells were used for TCR beta sequencing. The Qiagen DNeasy Blood Extraction Kit was used to extract genomic DNA from the blood cell samples. The source of the sample is a study of cytomegalovirus exposure and HLA in healthy donors (TCRdb year 2017). Regarding the study in general: In an earlier analysis of about 560 of the donors, approximately 260 Gb of sequence data and 120 million or so unique TCR beta sequences from about 179 million T cells were reported. In a later analysis, previously published TCR beta repertoires from about 640 donors were re-analyzed and high-resolution HLA genotyping was added so that TCR occurrence patterns could be studied. The genetic ancestry cluster associated with self-reported Caucasian donors included 81% of the roughly 360 genotyped donors. The study aimed to test whether signatures of past pathogen exposure could be identified by cataloging public T cell receptors. Typing coverage differed by locus: A, B, C, DRB1 and DQB1 were typed in about 620-630 donors, DQA1 in about 560, DPA1 in 600 to 610, and DPB1 in 472. Roughly 300 gigabases of sequencing data and 75 million to 85 million unique TCR sequences made up an early release that covered some 640 HLA-typed donors. The study profiled the T cell repertoires of hundreds of subjects by immunosequencing and related them to cytomegalovirus serostatus. All discovery cohort repertoires had been generated using a single sequencing platform. In a later genetic analysis, genome-wide SNP genotypes for about 55% of the roughly 670 donors were used, and that subset was treated as a discovery cohort. Across approximately 400 genotyped donors of the cohort, an average of approximately 200,000 unique TCR beta nucleotide sequences per donor were sequenced, and 15% to 20% of those sequences were non-productive. An earlier analysis of approximately 630 of the donors applied high-throughput TCR beta sequencing to assess whether each TCR beta V gene segment acted as functional or pseudogenic. To predict cytomegalovirus infection status, the study combined high-throughput TCR immunosequencing, statistical association of individual TCRs with disease status, and machine learning. Four or five DR-DQ haplotypes were handled as single units for association and clustering, since linkage in the cohort was strong. Besides the first cohort of more than 650 subjects, a separate validation cohort made up of over 95 different subjects was used. The later analysis used no new phenotypic data to find candidate immune exposures, relying instead on TCR beta sequences and their occurrence across donors. Class I and class II HLA loci were covered by the typing at four-digit resolution. Donor age, sex, ethnicity and CMV serostatus were compiled together with the repertoire data. What the work shows at the level of the full study, not this receptor alone: A further reported finding was that TCR beta sequences accurately predicted the HLA-A and HLA-B alleles for most subjects in the first cohort. The classifier was reported to diagnose cytomegalovirus status with high specificity and sensitivity in both the original and validation cohorts. In a later analysis, HLA-associated TCR beta chains showed more clonal expansion and lower generation probabilities than non-associated chains that were equally common. When HLA alleles, especially DR and DQ, strongly co-occurred, attributing TCR associations to individual alleles was difficult. Most TCR sequences were observed very rarely across donors, whereas some public TCRs were present in many individuals. According to a later analysis, TCR association rates differed among HLA loci, with DRB1 alleles showing the most associated TCRs and HLA-C alleles showing the fewest. For the cohort, immune exposure information was limited to CMV serostatus. A later analysis found that most CMV-associated TCR beta chains appeared HLA-restricted, with HLA associations seemingly driven largely by CMV exposure. A few of the identified cytomegalovirus-associated TCR beta chains were confirmed in vitro to be specific for cytomegalovirus antigens. The sequencing pipeline was judged likely to have produced a cluster of highly shared sequence variants as a technical artifact. The authors suggested that the approach could potentially be extended to other disease states and immunological phenotypes. Presence/absence analyses assumed roughly uniform sequencing depth across donors, an assumption that may not hold. Only TCR beta chains were sequenced in this cohort, and the absence of alpha or paired-chain data limited detectable features. Because HLA typing was unavailable for some donors at each locus, only the typed subset was used in association tests. At a false discovery rate of 0.05, a later analysis linked fewer than 20,000 TCR beta sequences to specific HLA alleles. An association between a missense DCLRE1C variant and V-gene and J-gene trimming of TCR beta chains was found in a later genetic analysis and replicated in an independent cohort. Because the 87-base-pair reads could not distinguish some IMGT-functional V segments, including TRBV6-2 and TRBV6-3, those segments were excluded. In an earlier analysis of 450 to 750 of the donors, most TCR beta V segments appeared in productive rearrangements about 90% or about 30% of the time, broadly matching IMGT annotations. The study gave a list of some 150 TCR beta chains associated with cytomegalovirus. Correlated functional status among segregating V segments might reflect linkage disequilibrium, but an unknown experimental factor could not be ruled out. Over 15 rarely observed V segments, including chromosome 9 orphons, were excluded from the earlier analysis of approximately 500 of the donors because counts were too low. A later genetic analysis reported fewer N-insertions in productive TCRs among donors in an Asian-associated ancestry cluster than the roughly 700-donor mean. Several of the top co-occurrence clusters appeared to be linked to parvovirus B19, influenza, CMV and Epstein-Barr virus, according to a later analysis.

Taken from the germline V gene, the CDR1 and CDR2 loops are SGHTS and YDEGEE. The CDR3 spans 12 residues, from the cysteine through the phenylalanine. Only the CDR3 DNA stays, 36 bases, in frame from base 1. The chain couples TRBV5-8 to TRBJ1-5, and the D gene may be TRBD1, 6 bases matching. The clonotype originates from a female donor in good health and CMV-seropositive. Input material: PBMCs. The sequence in DNA is TGTGCCGGCAGCCACAGGGATCAGCCCCAGCATTTT. It specifies CAGSHRDQPQHF.